These 29 T cell receptor beta chains came from one sample sequenced in a study of beta chain features in type 1 diabetes. Expressed TCRB transcripts were sequenced, since all the RNA that had been isolated was reverse transcribed. Clones were read by immunoSEQ multiplex PCR, and TCRdb kept only the in-frame ones, dropping some. The sample holds roughly 150,000 clones, over 8.5% seen once. Sequences were obtained from central memory CD4+ T cells from blood. These TCRs come from a young man in good health.

This clone was counted between two and nine times. This chain connects TRBV7-9 to TRBJ1-1; D call uncertain. The CDR3 contains 13 residues. Germline lookup yields CDR1 SEHNR and CDR2 FQNEAQ (reference sequence). Trimming cost V 5 bases and J 4 bases, with 11 bases left between them. CDR3 amino acids: CASSTTSATEAFF. For the CDR3, the DNA is TGTGCCAGCAGCACAACCTCAGCCACTGAAGCTTTCTTT.

In its sample, this clone was seen a few times. V is TRBV7-9 and J is TRBJ2-5, with unresolved D. Germline CDR1 SEHNR, CDR2 FQNEAQ (reference sequence). V lost 3 bases and J lost 1, with 9 bases in between. CDR3 size: 14 residues. The CDR3 here is CASSLAMGQETQYF. DNA of the CDR3: TGTGCCAGCAGCTTGGCGATGGGCCAAGAGACCCAGTACTTC.

The chain joins TRBV7-2 to TRBJ1-2, with D unclear. Trimming took 3 bases from V and 2 from J, leaving 16 bases between them. The CDR3 extends over 16 amino acids. Germline V gene sequence: CDR1 SGHTA, CDR2 FQGNSA. The CDR3 sequence is CASSLSRDTLNYGYTF. In DNA, the CDR3 is TGTGCCAGCAGCTTGAGTCGGGATACCCTGAACTATGGCTACACCTTC.

The chain couples TRBV4-2 to TRBJ2-1; D unclear. The CDR3 has 14 residues. The V end was cut by 0 bases, the J end by 5 bases, with 8 bases between. CDR1 and CDR2 (germline): LGHNA, YNFKEQ. The CDR3, as DNA: TGTGCCAGCAGCCAAGAGCTCAACAACAATGAGCAGTTCTTC. This gives the protein CASSQELNNNEQFF.

This clone was observed once. The rearrangement uses TRBV7-2 and TRBJ2-3; 10 bases fit TRBD2. The trim removed 6 bases at V and 5 bases at J, leaving 5 bases unmatched. This CDR3 has 14 amino acids. Germline loops: CDR1 SGHTA, CDR2 FQGNSA. The CDR3 sequence is CASSTSGIGDTQYF. The CDR3 DNA reads TGTGCCAGCAGTACTAGCGGGATTGGAGATACGCAGTATTTT.

The J gene is TRBJ2-5, the V gene TRBV5-4; TRBD2 aligns across 8 bases. This CDR3 has 14 amino acids. The V and J ends lost 4 bases and 4 bases, in that order; junction bases with no gene match: 6. Germline CDR1 reads SGHNT; CDR2 reads YYREEE (reference sequence). The CDR3 region is CASSTWTSLETQYF. The CDR3 coding sequence is TGTGCCAGCAGCACCTGGACTAGCCTAGAGACCCAGTACTTC.

The chain recombines TRBV9 with TRBJ2-1; maybe TRBD2 (6 bases). Trimming shortened V by 0 bases and J by 0 bases, and 16 bases separated the two germline ends. Germline-derived CDR1 and CDR2 are SGDLS and YYNGEE. This CDR3 has 18 residues. CDR3 coding DNA: TGTGCCAGCAGCGTAGTTCCCGTTAGCGGTAGCTCCTACAATGAGCAGTTCTTC. It yields the protein CASSVVPVSGSSYNEQFF.

This clone came up a few times. The chain couples TRBV5-6 to TRBJ2-1, with TRBD1 matching 7 bases. This CDR3 spans 16 amino acids. With V trimmed by 4 bases and J by 3 bases, 10 bases remained unmatched. CDR1 and CDR2 (germline): SGHDT, YYEEEE. The CDR3 DNA sequence: TGTGCCAGCAGCGTACGACAGGGAGAAAGCTACAATGAGCAGTTCTTC. This encodes CASSVRQGESYNEQFF.

This chain uses TRBV5-1 with TRBJ2-3; D not resolved. The CDR3 loop spans 13 amino acids. V was clipped by 6 bases and J by 0 bases, with 8 bases between them. CDR1 is SGHRS, CDR2 YFSETQ, per germline. The CDR3 loop is CASNPDSTDTQYF. CDR3 nucleotides: TGCGCCAGCAACCCGGACAGCACAGATACGCAGTATTTT.

This chain uses TRBV7-9 with TRBJ1-3; 7 nucleotides align to TRBD1. The V and J ends lost 5 bases and 7 bases, in that order; junction bases with no gene match: 8. The CDR3 totals 14 residues. Germline CDR1 SEHNR, CDR2 FQNEAQ (reference sequence). The CDR3 nucleotides are TGTGCCAGCAGCATTGGGACAGCAAGTAACACCATATATTTT. Translation: CASSIGTASNTIYF.

This clone was counted a few times. The rearrangement links TRBV7-2 to TRBJ2-1; the match to TRBD1 covers 9 bases. The CDR3 length is 12 residues. V shed 3 bases and J 12 bases; nucleotides not matched to a gene: 3. Germline V gives CDR1 SGHTA, CDR2 FQGNSA. CDR3 in amino acids: CASSLGTGRQFF. DNA of the CDR3: TGTGCCAGCAGCTTGGGGACAGGGCGGCAGTTCTTC. The full variable domain, its missing parts supplied by reference TRBV7-2 and TRBJ2-1, is GAGVSQSPSNKVTEKGKDVELRCDPISGHTALYWYRQSLGQGLEFLIYFQGNSAPDKSGLPSDRFSAERTGGSVSTLTIQRTQQEDSAVYLCASSLGTGRQFFGPGTRLTVL.

This clone was seen a few times. The chain couples TRBV30 to TRBJ1-2, with 9 bases lining up with TRBD1. The germline V gene has CDR1 GTSNPN and CDR2 SVGIG (reference sequence). The CDR3 length is 14 residues. The ends lost 0 bases at V and 2 bases at J; junction bases unmatched: 1. The CDR3, as DNA: TGTGCCTGGAGTGTTGGGACAGGGAACTATGGCTACACCTTC. This gives the protein CAWSVGTGNYGYTF.

The chain recombines TRBV5-6 with TRBJ2-2, with D hard to call. From germline, CDR1 is SGHDT and CDR2 YYEEEE. CDR3 length: 14 residues. V lost 2 bases, J lost 10 bases, and 15 bases lay in between. CDR3 nucleotides: TGTGCCAGCAGCTTAACCGGCCCGGTGGCGGAGCTGTTTTTT. The encoded protein is CASSLTGPVAELFF.

This clone was seen only a few times. The rearrangement links TRBV5-1 to TRBJ2-6; no clear D gene. V dropped 9 bases and J dropped 0 bases, with 13 bases sitting between them. CDR1 is SGHRS, CDR2 YFSETQ, per germline. The CDR3 spans 15 residues. CDR3 region: CATQRSDSGANVLTF. DNA for the CDR3: TGCGCCACTCAGAGGTCCGACTCTGGGGCCAACGTCCTGACTTTC.

This clone has a handful of counts. The chain couples TRBV9 to TRBJ2-3; 8 bases align to TRBD2. Germline V gene sequence: CDR1 SGDLS, CDR2 YYNGEE. The CDR3 covers 14 residues. Losses at the gene ends were 3 bases for V and 6 bases for J; bases not matched to a gene: 6. This chain's CDR3 is CASSEAGGGDTQYF. CDR3 sequence (DNA): TGTGCCAGCAGCGAGGCGGGAGGAGGTGATACGCAGTATTTT.

Only a few counts were recorded for this clone. This chain links TRBV5-4 with TRBJ1-1; tentatively, D is TRBD1 (5 bases). The CDR3 spans 16 residues. Trimming took 0 bases from V and 1 from J, leaving 13 bases between them. Germline CDR1 and CDR2: SGHNT and YYREEE (reference sequence). The CDR3 loop reads CASSLDPPGTNTEAFF. DNA of the CDR3: TGTGCCAGCAGCTTGGATCCCCCAGGGACGAACACTGAAGCTTTCTTT.

A few counts support this clone. The chain carries TRBV18 and TRBJ2-7; D ambiguous. With 6 bases removed from V and 3 bases from J, the gap between germline ends came to 18 bases. The CDR3 runs 15 residues. From germline, CDR1 is KGHSH and CDR2 LQKENI. The CDR3 sequence is CASSPQPGSGYEQYF. In DNA form, the CDR3 reads TGTGCCAGCTCGCCCCAACCCGGGTCTGGCTACGAGCAGTACTTC. Full variable domain (missing parts from reference TRBV18 and TRBJ2-7): NAGVMQNPRHLVRRRGQEARLRCSPMKGHSHVYWYRQLPEEGLKFMVYLQKENIIDESGMPKERFSAEFPKEGPSILRIQQVVRGDSAAYFCASSPQPGSGYEQYFGPGTRLTVT.

The chain links TRBV5-4 to TRBJ2-3, with D unclear. The germline V and J ends were trimmed by 5 bases and 1 base, with 17 bases remaining between them. Germline V CDR1 and CDR2: SGHNT, YYREEE (reference sequence). The CDR3 totals 16 residues. The CDR3 nucleotides are TGTGCCAGCAGGCCCTCGGCTGTGGGTGGCACAGATACGCAGTATTTT. This sequence encodes CASRPSAVGGTDTQYF.

The rearrangement joins TRBV7-9 to TRBJ2-5, with 8 bases matching TRBD2. V dropped 6 bases and J dropped 2; count of bases not matched to a gene: 5. Germline assignment: CDR1 SEHNR and CDR2 FQNEAQ (reference sequence). This CDR3 region has 14 residues. DNA for the CDR3: TGTGCCAGCAGACCTACTAGCGGTCAAGAGACCCAGTACTTC. It translates to CASRPTSGQETQYF.

The CDR3 DNA is TGTGCCAGCAGAATAGCGGGTGCGGAGTACTTC. Translation: CASRIAGAEYF. The J gene is TRBJ2-7, the V gene TRBV6-1; TRBD2 aligns across 7 bases. The CDR3 totals 11 residues. The V segment lost 6 bases and the J segment 11 bases; nucleotides outside the gene matches: 7. In germline, CDR1 is MNHNS, CDR2 SASEGT.

This chain uses TRBV19 with TRBJ2-5; 8 bases match TRBD1. J gave up 5 bases and V 9 bases, and 5 bases lay outside the gene matches. Germline-derived CDR1 and CDR2 are LNHDA and SQIVND (reference sequence). The CDR3 contains 12 residues. In DNA form, the CDR3 reads TGTGCCAGCGGACAGGGCCGGGAGACCCAGTACTTC. This sequence encodes CASGQGRETQYF.

The chain combines TRBV5-1 with TRBJ1-5, with D maybe TRBD1 (6 bases). Trimming pared 1 base from V and 8 bases from J, leaving 10 bases between. Germline lookup yields CDR1 SGHRS and CDR2 YFSETQ. The CDR3 runs to 13 residues. As DNA, the CDR3 is TGCGCCAGCAGCTTGATCGAGGGGGAGCCCCAGCATTTT. This encodes CASSLIEGEPQHF. Drawing the rest from reference TRBV5-1 and TRBJ1-5, the complete variable domain is KAGVTQTPRYLIKTRGQQVTLSCSPISGHRSVSWYQQTPGQGLQFLFEYFSETQRNKGNFPGRFSGRQFSNSRSEMNVSTLELGDSALYLCASSLIEGEPQHFGDGTRLSIL.

This clone appeared a few times. The J gene is TRBJ2-7, the V gene TRBV25-1; 7 nucleotides match TRBD1. Looked up from germline, CDR1 is MGHDK and CDR2 is SYGVNS. The CDR3 has 15 residues. Losses at the gene ends were 6 bases for V and 1 base for J; bases not matched to a gene: 9. The CDR3 loop reads CASSLIRTGSYEQYF. The CDR3 DNA is TGTGCCAGCAGCCTAATACGGACAGGATCCTACGAGCAGTACTTC.

The chain links TRBV7-3 to TRBJ2-3; D ambiguous. The CDR3 contains 13 residues. Germline CDR1 reads SGHTA; CDR2 reads FQGTGA. Trimming pared 5 bases from V and 8 bases from J, leaving 14 bases between. The CDR3 nucleotides read TGTGCCAGCAGCCGAGACTCTTCCGCTACGCAGTATTTT. Translation: CASSRDSSATQYF.

The chain recombines TRBV9 with TRBJ1-1; D not certain. V shed 0 bases and J shed 5 bases, with 14 bases lying between them. Germline V lookup: CDR1 SGDLS, CDR2 YYNGEE. The CDR3 is 15 residues long. The CDR3 nucleotides read TGTGCCAGCAGCGTAGCTATGACTATGGGGACTGAAGCTTTCTTT. Translating gives CASSVAMTMGTEAFF.

The chain recombines TRBV9 with TRBJ1-4, with D possibly matching TRBD1 (6 bases). Trimming stripped 6 bases from V and 1 base from J, with 16 bases between. This CDR3 has 16 amino acids. In germline, CDR1 is SGDLS, CDR2 YYNGEE. CDR3 sequence: CASIALGGETNEKLFF. As DNA, the CDR3 is TGTGCCAGCATCGCCCTGGGGGGCGAAACTAATGAAAAACTGTTTTTT.

The chain is built from TRBV18 and TRBJ1-2; TRBD1 matches at 9 bases. Germline CDR1 KGHSH, CDR2 LQKENI. Trimming removed 6 bases from V and 6 bases from J; junction bases left unmatched: 14. CDR3 length: 16 amino acids. In DNA form, the CDR3 reads TGTGCCAGCTCTCCTACAGGGGGCCAAGGAGGGAATGGCTACACCTTC. This encodes CASSPTGGQGGNGYTF.

The chain joins TRBV28 to TRBJ1-2, with D unclear. The CDR3 consists of 13 residues. Germline values: CDR1 MDHEN, CDR2 SYDVKM. V shed 6 bases and J shed 2 bases, with 10 bases lying between them. This CDR3 reads CASRRDGNYGYTF. CDR3 DNA sequence: TGTGCCAGCAGACGAGACGGAAACTATGGCTACACCTTC.

The CDR3 is CASAQGDLETQYF. Here the CDR3 DNA reads TGTGCCAGTGCGCAGGGGGACTTGGAGACCCAGTACTTC. V is TRBV19 and J is TRBJ2-5; D is possibly TRBD1 (7 bases). V lost 8 bases and J 5 bases, leaving 15 bases between the germline ends. The CDR3 is 13 amino acids. Germline V gene sequence: CDR1 LNHDA, CDR2 SQIVND (reference sequence).